Listed below are T cell receptor beta chains from one sample, sequenced in a study of post-analysis software for immune sequencing data. TCRdb passed the PCR reads through MiXCR, listing each CDR3 protein once. The sample holds 750,000 to 950,000 distinct CDR3 sequences, 35% to 55% seen once. Sequencing was performed on blood. These receptors came from a girl aged 10-17 years with multiple sclerosis. Each CDR3 is given with its conserved first and last residue. Fields, in order: V gene, CDR3 length, J gene, clone size, D gene, CDR3 DNA, CDR3 protein. D genes are given only for firm matches. For some rows the clone size is stated as once, few or many, or as a class when expanded; others skip it.

TRBV6-2/TRBV6-3	16	TRBJ2-1	once	.	TGTGCCAGCAGTTATGAGGCGGGACACCTCTACAATGAGCAGTTCTTC	CASSYEAGHLYNEQFF
TRBV20-1	16	TRBJ2-4	few	TRBD1	TGCAGTGCTAGTTTCCCGACAGGGGGGTCCAAAAACATTCAGTACTTC	CSASFPTGGSKNIQYF
TRBV6-6	16	TRBJ2-4	.	TRBD1	TGTGCCAGCAGTGGGGGACAGAATCTAGCCAAAAACATTCAGTACTTC	CASSGGQNLAKNIQYF
TRBV20-1	13	TRBJ2-7	.	.	TGCAGTGCTAGAGTATGGGGTATGGACGAGCAGTACTTC	CSARVWGMDEQYF
TRBV3-1	15	TRBJ2-1	few	TRBD2	TGTGCCAGCAGCCTGACTAGCGAGGTCTACAATGAGCAGTTCTTC	CASSLTSEVYNEQFF
TRBV20-1	13	TRBJ2-1	few	.	TGCAGTGCTAGAGATGCCCTTGGTGGTGAGCAGTTCTTC	CSARDALGGEQFF
TRBV7-8	13	TRBJ1-1	many	.	TGCGCCAGCAGCTTGGAAGTGAACACTGAAGCTTTCTTT	CASSLEVNTEAFF
TRBV28	13	TRBJ2-7	.	.	TGTGCCAGCAATGGTACAGGACCCTACGAGCAGTACTTC	CASNGTGPYEQYF
TRBV12-3/TRBV12-4	14	TRBJ2-7	many	TRBD1	TGTGCCAGCGGTGACAGGGGTGCACCCTACGAGCAGTACTTC	CASGDRGAPYEQYF
TRBV28	14	TRBJ1-2	.	.	TGTGCCAGCAGTTTTACAGATTCCTTCTATGGCTACACCTTC	CASSFTDSFYGYTF
TRBV9	12	TRBJ2-3	.	.	TGTGCCAGCCAAGGTCCCGTATGTACGCAGTATTTT	CASQGPVCTQYF
TRBV2	18	TRBJ2-7	.	TRBD2	TGTGCCAGCAGTGAAGGGGTCGGACTAGCGGGAGATTGGTACGAGCAGTACTTC	CASSEGVGLAGDWYEQYF
TRBV9	13	TRBJ2-3	.	.	TGTGCCAGCAGCGCGTACCAGGAAGATACGCAGTATTTT	CASSAYQEDTQYF
TRBV4-3	20	TRBJ2-3	.	.	TGCGCCAGCAGCCAAGCCGTCCCCGGACTCCTTCCCACTAACACAGATACGCAGTATTTT	CASSQAVPGLLPTNTDTQYF
TRBV28	15	TRBJ2-6	many	.	TGTGCCAGCAGTTTAGCTCTCTCTGGGGCCAACGTCCTGACTTTC	CASSLALSGANVLTF
TRBV20-1	14	TRBJ1-1	once	.	TGCAGTGCCCCCCGGCAAGGCGTGAATACTGAAGCTTTCTTT	CSAPRQGVNTEAFF
TRBV7-6	15	TRBJ2-7	few	.	TGTGCCAGCAGTCGCTTGGGGTTCGGGACTTACGAGCAGTACTTC	CASSRLGFGTYEQYF
TRBV12-5	14	TRBJ2-7	.	.	TGTGCTAGTGGGAAGGTTGGAGTGGAGAACGAGCAGTACTTC	CASGKVGVENEQYF
TRBV6-5	15	TRBJ2-5	.	TRBD2	TGTGCCAGCAGACGTAGCGGGACCTGGCAAGAGACCCAGTACTTC	CASRRSGTWQETQYF
TRBV6-2/TRBV6-3	14	TRBJ2-7	.	TRBD2	TGTGCCAGCAGTGGGCCGGGGGGGCCCTACGAGCAGTACTTC	CASSGPGGPYEQYF
TRBV28	14	TRBJ1-1	.	TRBD1	TGTGCCAGCAGTACCGGGACAGGGGCCCCTGAAGCTTTCTTT	CASSTGTGAPEAFF
TRBV9	15	TRBJ1-5	few	TRBD1	TGTGCCAGCAGCGTTGACGGACAGGGGGGCCAGCCCCAGCATTTT	CASSVDGQGGQPQHF
TRBV4-1	11	TRBJ1-1	.	.	TGCGCCAGCAGCTTAGGGAAGAAGGCTTTCTTT	CASSLGKKAFF
TRBV6-5	15	TRBJ1-5	.	.	TGTGCCAGCAGGCCCTCTGGGGGTAGCAATCAGCCCCAGCATTTT	CASRPSGGSNQPQHF
TRBV7-6	15	TRBJ2-1	.	.	TGTGCCAGCAGCACTTCTAGCGAGAGCGGGAATGAGCAGTTCTTC	CASSTSSESGNEQFF
TRBV5-1	15	TRBJ2-5	.	.	TGCGCCAGCAGCTTGGAATTACCGTACCAAGAGACCCAGTACTTC	CASSLELPYQETQYF
TRBV20-1	10	TRBJ1-5	.	.	TGCAGTGCTAGAACGCGGCCCCAGCATTTT	CSARTRPQHF
TRBV5-1	15	TRBJ1-5	few	TRBD1	TGCGCCAGCAGGATTGGGACAGGGGGCAATCAGCCCCAGCATTTT	CASRIGTGGNQPQHF
TRBV6-2/TRBV6-3	15	TRBJ2-6	many	.	TGTGCCAGCAGTTACAGCAGCGAGGGGGCCAACGTCCTGACTTTC	CASSYSSEGANVLTF
TRBV28	12	TRBJ1-2	.	.	TGTGCCAGTAGCAGTGACACGCGCGGCTACACCTTC	CASSSDTRGYTF
TRBV6-6	14	TRBJ2-7	few	.	TGTGCCAGCAGTTACTCGAGACAGTCCTACGAGCAGTACTTC	CASSYSRQSYEQYF